Listed below are T cell receptor beta chains from one sample, sequenced in a study of shared T cell receptors in the human thymus. Generated by immunoSEQ multiplex PCR, the TCRdb table keeps only in-frame clones and is missing some. The sample lists over 650,000 clones, approximately 87% occurring once. These same records also appear under a second study, on human thymus T cells.

The sample taken for sequencing was thymocytes. Source of these receptors: a boy under two years old with a congenital heart defect. The CDR3 runs from the conserved cysteine through the conserved F or W. D genes are given only for firm matches. Rows may omit the clone size; those that give it use once, few, many or a size class.

TRBV21-1	-	15	TRBJ2-7	-	TGTGCCAGCAGCAAAGGGCAGAAACCGCAGGACGAGCAGTACTTC	CASSKGQKPQDEQYF
TRBV10-3	TRBD2	18	TRBJ2-7	-	TGTGCCATCAGTGAACAATCGAGGGGACTAGCGGCCACCTACGAGCAGTACTTC	CAISEQSRGLAATYEQYF
TRBV5-6	-	15	TRBJ2-1	-	TGTGCCAGCAGCCTGGGGGGACAGACCTACAATGAGCAGTTCTTC	CASSLGGQTYNEQFF
TRBV6-1	-	12	TRBJ1-6	-	TGTGCCAGCAGTGAACCTCGGGGGTCCCTCCACTTT	CASSEPRGSLHF
TRBV7-9	TRBD2	17	TRBJ2-3	-	TGTGCCAGCAGCTTAGGGCCCAGCGGGGTTAGCACAGATACGCAGTATTTT	CASSLGPSGVSTDTQYF
TRBV6-5	-	13	TRBJ2-7	-	TGTGCCAGCGGTAGACAAGCCGCCTACGAGCAGTACTTC	CASGRQAAYEQYF
TRBV14	TRBD2	14	TRBJ2-5	-	TGTGCCAGCAGCCAAGTTCGCGGGAGTGAGACCCAGTACTTC	CASSQVRGSETQYF
TRBV10-3	TRBD1	14	TRBJ1-2	-	TGTGCCATCCAGGGGACAGGGGGCAACTATGGCTACACCTTC	CAIQGTGGNYGYTF
TRBV18	TRBD1	16	TRBJ1-2	-	TGTGCCAGCTCAAACGAGCCCAAACAGGGGATCTATGGCTACACCTTC	CASSNEPKQGIYGYTF
TRBV6-5	TRBD1	14	TRBJ2-7	-	TGTGCCAGCAGTTTGGGGACAGGGTCCTACGAGCAGTACTTC	CASSLGTGSYEQYF
TRBV5-1	TRBD2	17	TRBJ2-1	-	TGCGCCAGCAGCTCCACCATCCGCGGGGGGCCTTGGAATGAGCAGTTCTTC	CASSSTIRGGPWNEQFF
TRBV15	TRBD2	19	TRBJ2-1	-	TGTGCCACCAGCAGAGATTCGGCTAGCGGGAGGCCCGGACCCAATGAGCAGTTCTTC	CATSRDSASGRPGPNEQFF
TRBV4-3	TRBD1	18	TRBJ2-4	-	TGCGCCAGCAGCCAAGATCTAGGACAGGTGAAGGCCAAAAACATTCAGTACTTC	CASSQDLGQVKAKNIQYF
TRBV27	-	11	TRBJ1-2	-	TGTGCCAGCAGGGGCCGGTATGGCTACACCTTC	CASRGRYGYTF
TRBV4-3	TRBD2	14	TRBJ2-7	-	TGCGCCAGCAGCCGAGGAGCGGGGCCCTACGAGCAGTACTTC	CASSRGAGPYEQYF
TRBV7-9	TRBD2	15	TRBJ2-1	-	TGTGCCAGCAGCTTAGGACTAGCGGAGGCGGATGAGCAGTTCTTC	CASSLGLAEADEQFF
TRBV25-1	-	16	TRBJ1-4	few	TGTGCCAGCAGTGAAGGGCTCGGAGGTCGGAATGAAAAACTGTTTTTT	CASSEGLGGRNEKLFF